The 32 T cell receptor beta chains below were found in one sample sequenced in a study of shared clonotypes between healthy human individuals. Libraries were prepared by immunoSEQ multiplex PCR; TCRdb keeps only in-frame clonotypes and omits some of them. This table holds roughly 2.2 million clones, less than 95% found once. The sequenced sample was naive CD4+ T cells from PBMCs. Subset indicated: CD45RA+ positively selected. These receptors all come from a man younger than 30 in good health. Some clones in this sample may be carry-over from other donors' samples.

V usage is TRBV7-2 and J usage is TRBJ2-5; D is undetermined. Trimming shortened V by 3 bases and J by 9 bases, and 11 bases separated the two germline ends. The V gene's germline CDR1 is SGHTA and CDR2 FQGNSA. The length of the CDR3 is 12 residues. CDR3 amino acids: CASSLSPPSQYF. CDR3 bases: TGTGCCAGCAGCTTGTCCCCGCCTTCCCAGTACTTC. Drawing the rest from reference TRBV7-2 and TRBJ2-5, the complete variable domain is GAGVSQSPSNKVTEKGKDVELRCDPISGHTALYWYRQSLGQGLEFLIYFQGNSAPDKSGLPSDRFSAERTGGSVSTLTIQRTQQEDSAVYLCASSLSPPSQYFGPGTRLLVL.

The chain joins TRBV4-3 to TRBJ2-3; TRBD1 might be the D (6 bases). The germline gives CDR1 LGHNA, CDR2 YSLEER. V was shortened by 0 bases and J by 3 bases, with 16 bases between the two germline ends. The CDR3 has 17 residues. The CDR3 DNA is TGCGCCAGCAGCCAAGATAAGGCAGGGGAGCCAACAGATACGCAGTATTTT. Its translation is CASSQDKAGEPTDTQYF.

The V and J genes are TRBV10-3 and TRBJ2-5, with a tentative D call TRBD2 (5 bases). The CDR3 consists of 15 residues. Deletions cut 4 bases from V and 4 bases from J, with 16 bases between. Germline-derived CDR1 and CDR2 are ENHRY and SYGVKD. The CDR3 sequence is CAISAPSGERETQYF. Here the CDR3 DNA reads TGTGCCATCAGTGCCCCCTCTGGGGAGAGAGAGACCCAGTACTTC.

Points on this clone: The same CDR3 arises from other DNA sequences in this sample as well. The J gene is TRBJ2-2, the V gene TRBV5-1, with D maybe TRBD2 (5 bases). Germline CDR1 reads SGHRS; CDR2 reads YFSETQ. The CDR3 runs to 15 residues. V lost 0 bases, J lost 4 bases, and 10 bases lay in between. This chain's CDR3 is CASSLGPRGTGELFF. CDR3 DNA: TGCGCCAGCAGCTTGGGACCTCGGGGCACCGGGGAGCTGTTTTTT.

The chain links TRBV5-4 to TRBJ2-2, with D tentatively TRBD1 or TRBD2 (5 bases each). Trimming shortened V by 0 bases and J by 8 bases, and 14 bases separated the two germline ends. The germline CDR1 and CDR2 sequences are SGHNT and YYREEE (reference sequence). The CDR3 is 15 residues long. In DNA, the CDR3 is TGTGCCAGCAGCTTGGCCTCGGGGACGGTAGGGGAGCTGTTTTTT. Amino acid sequence: CASSLASGTVGELFF.

This chain connects TRBV9 to TRBJ2-5; 8 bases fit TRBD2. The CDR3 length is 16 residues. The germline V gene has CDR1 SGDLS and CDR2 YYNGEE. The ends lost 1 base at V and 4 bases at J; junction bases unmatched: 9. CDR3 nucleotide sequence: TGTGCCAGCAGCGTAAGGTCGAGCGGGAGAATAGAGACCCAGTACTTC. It yields the protein CASSVRSSGRIETQYF.

The gene calls are TRBV11-1 and TRBJ2-5, with 15 bases fitting TRBD2. V was pared by 5 bases and J by 7 bases, with 2 bases of the junction left unmatched. This CDR3 contains 14 residues. CDR1 is SGHAT and CDR2 is FQDESV in the germline V gene (reference sequence). This CDR3 reads CASSPGLAGGTQYF. The CDR3 DNA follows: TGTGCCAGCAGCCCGGGACTAGCGGGAGGGACCCAGTACTTC.

The rearrangement joins TRBV6-5 to TRBJ2-7, with a weak D call TRBD1 (5 bases). The V gene's germline CDR1 is MNHEY and CDR2 SVGAGI. V was shortened by 2 bases and J by 6 bases, with 11 bases between the two germline ends. The CDR3 has 13 residues. The chain's CDR3 is CASSYRVGREQYF. In DNA, the CDR3 is TGTGCCAGCAGTTACAGGGTGGGGCGCGAGCAGTACTTC.

Details on this clone: This specimen includes other DNA sequences encoding the same CDR3. V usage is TRBV28 and J usage is TRBJ1-2, with 9 bases matching TRBD1. Germline V gene sequence: CDR1 MDHEN, CDR2 SYDVKM. The ends lost 5 bases at V and 2 bases at J; junction bases unmatched: 6. The CDR3 is 15 amino acids. CDR3 region: CASSVPGQGNYGYTF. The CDR3 DNA reads as TGTGCCAGCAGTGTCCCGGGACAGGGAAACTATGGCTACACCTTC.

CDR3 sequence (DNA): TGTGCCAGCAGCCCCGAAGGGCGACAGGGACGGCAGTACTTC. It specifies CASSPEGRQGRQYF. The V call is TRBV7-9, the J call TRBJ2-7, with 7 nucleotides matching TRBD1. Germline CDR1 and CDR2: SEHNR and FQNEAQ (reference sequence). V lost 5 bases to trimming and J lost 9 bases; unmatched junction nucleotides: 13. CDR3 length: 14 amino acids.

The rearrangement uses TRBV7-8 and TRBJ2-2; tentative D call: TRBD2 (5 bases). CDR3 size: 15 residues. V was cut by 5 bases and J by 6 bases, with 16 bases left in between. CDR1 SGHVS and CDR2 FQNEAQ come from the germline V gene. The CDR3 bases are TGTGCCAGCAGCCTATCGACGCGGCGGGCCGGGGAGCTGTTTTTT. It translates to CASSLSTRRAGELFF.

This rearrangement joins TRBV15 to TRBJ1-6; 7 bases map to TRBD1. This CDR3 is built from 16 residues. Looked up from germline, CDR1 is LNHNV and CDR2 is YYDKDF (reference sequence). With 0 bases clipped from V and 7 bases from J, the junction kept 6 bases outside the gene matches. The CDR3 region is CATSRDGTRGNSPLHF. The CDR3 nucleotides are TGTGCCACCAGCAGAGATGGGACCAGGGGGAATTCACCCCTCCACTTT.

The rearrangement links TRBV19 to TRBJ2-6; 11 nucleotides align to TRBD2. The trim removed 6 bases at V and 0 bases at J, leaving 4 bases unmatched. The CDR3 is 17 amino acids. From germline, CDR1 is LNHDA and CDR2 SQIVND (reference sequence). CDR3 protein: CASSSGLAGSGANVLTF. CDR3 in DNA: TGTGCCAGTAGCAGTGGACTAGCGGGCTCTGGGGCCAACGTCCTGACTTTC.

J is TRBJ1-4 and V is TRBV2; D gene ambiguous. The V end was cut by 3 bases, the J end by 8 bases, with 10 bases between. CDR1 is SNHLY, CDR2 FYNNEI, per germline. The CDR3 runs 13 residues. CDR3 DNA: TGTGCCAGCAGTGACAGGAGCCACGAAAAACTGTTTTTT. Translated, it gives CASSDRSHEKLFF.

The chain is built from TRBV28 and TRBJ1-3, with D possibly being TRBD1 (5 bases). This CDR3 region has 14 residues. Germline loops: CDR1 MDHEN, CDR2 SYDVKM. Trimming left V 10 bases short and J 4 bases short, with 17 bases between. The CDR3 bases are TGTGCCACCACCAGACAGAAGGGGGGAAACACCATATATTTT. It translates to CATTRQKGGNTIYF.

The V and J genes are TRBV14 and TRBJ1-1; D not certain. The CDR3 extends over 13 amino acids. The V end was cut by 4 bases, the J end by 0 bases, with 6 bases between. CDR1 is SGHDN and CDR2 is FVKESK in the germline V gene. Here the CDR3 reads CASSLNLNTEAFF. DNA for the CDR3: TGTGCCAGCAGCCTCAACTTGAACACTGAAGCTTTCTTT.

This chain joins TRBV7-9 and TRBJ2-1, with 12 nucleotides matching TRBD2. The germline CDR1 and CDR2 sequences are SEHNR and FQNEAQ (reference sequence). Losses at the gene ends were 4 bases for V and 6 bases for J; bases not matched to a gene: 10. The CDR3 contains 17 residues. As DNA, the CDR3 is TGTGCCAGCAGCTCCGTAACGGGACTAGCGGGCATCAATGAGCAGTTCTTC. The encoded protein is CASSSVTGLAGINEQFF.

The chain is built from TRBV28 and TRBJ2-5; TRBD2 matches at 11 bases. The CDR3 spans 15 residues. The V gene's germline CDR1 is MDHEN and CDR2 SYDVKM. V shed 3 bases and J 6 bases; nucleotides not matched to a gene: 6. CDR3 amino acids: CASSLSSSGRKTQYF. The CDR3, as DNA: TGTGCCAGCAGTTTGTCCTCTAGCGGGAGGAAGACCCAGTACTTC. The variable domain in full, with the rest retrieved from reference TRBV28 and TRBJ2-5, is DVKVTQSSRYLVKRTGEKVFLECVQDMDHENMFWYRQDPGLGLRLIYFSYDVKMKEKGDIPEGYSVSREKKERFSLILESASTNQTSMYLCASSLSSSGRKTQYFGPGTRLLVL.

Of note for this clone: This CDR3 is also generated by other DNA sequences in the sample. The rearrangement uses TRBV5-1 and TRBJ1-1; TRBD1 aligns across 7 bases. The V gene's germline CDR1 is SGHRS and CDR2 YFSETQ. V lost 0 bases and J lost 5; bases outside the gene matches: 4. The length of the CDR3 is 14 residues. This chain's CDR3 is CASSLEGARTEAFF. DNA for the CDR3: TGCGCCAGCAGCTTGGAGGGGGCTCGAACTGAAGCTTTCTTT.

The sample holds a few counts of this clone. The rearrangement links TRBV19 to TRBJ1-1; TRBD1 agrees at 8 bases. The CDR3 consists of 14 residues. Germline V gene data show CDR1 as LNHDA and CDR2 as SQIVND (reference sequence). Losses at the gene ends were 3 bases for V and 4 bases for J; bases not matched to a gene: 4. DNA of the CDR3: TGTGCCAGTAGTATCCTGACAGGGGCCACTGAAGCTTTCTTT. Its protein is CASSILTGATEAFF. Together with reference TRBV19 and TRBJ1-1, the CDR3 gives the full variable domain: DGGITQSPKYLFRKEGQNVTLSCEQNLNHDAMYWYRQDPGQGLRLIYYSQIVNDFQKGDIAEGYSVSREKKESFPLTVTSAQKNPTAFYLCASSILTGATEAFFGQGTRLTVV.

The genes are TRBV2 and TRBJ2-7, with 12 positions matching TRBD2. This CDR3 region has 16 residues. V trimming: 5 bases; J trimming: 4 bases; junction bases outside the gene matches: 9. Germline assignment: CDR1 SNHLY and CDR2 FYNNEI. The CDR3 loop reads CASSPWTSGIGYEQYF. In nucleotides, the CDR3 is TGTGCCAGCAGTCCCTGGACTAGCGGGATAGGGTACGAGCAGTACTTC.

About this clone: Other DNA sequences in the sample encode the same CDR3. V usage is TRBV20-1 and J usage is TRBJ2-7; a weak D match, TRBD1 (5 bases). Germline V gives CDR1 DFQATT, CDR2 SNEGSKA (reference sequence). Trimming took off 3 bases at V and 4 bases at J, with 7 bases between the two ends. CDR3 size: 11 residues. CDR3 nucleotide sequence: TGCAGTGCTAGTACAGGTTACGAGCAGTACTTC. Its translation: CSASTGYEQYF.

The rearrangement joins TRBV5-1 to TRBJ2-7; D not resolved. V lost 4 bases and J lost 7, with 21 bases in between. There are 15 residues in the CDR3. Germline assignment: CDR1 SGHRS and CDR2 YFSETQ. CDR3 DNA: TGCGCCAGCAGCCTATTGCCCTCCACCGTTATTGAGCAGTACTTC. It encodes CASSLLPSTVIEQYF.

The gene calls are TRBV28 and TRBJ2-7; 15 bases align to TRBD2. J lost 6 bases, V lost 9 bases, and 9 bases had no gene match. The length of the CDR3 is 15 residues. The germline V gene has CDR1 MDHEN and CDR2 SYDVKM. CDR3 protein: CASRRTSGRVIEQYF. The CDR3 DNA reads as TGTGCCAGTCGCCGGACTAGCGGGAGGGTTATCGAGCAGTACTTC.

This chain uses TRBV5-6 with TRBJ2-5; D is perhaps TRBD1 or TRBD2 (5 bases each). Germline values: CDR1 SGHDT, CDR2 YYEEEE. The V gene lost 0 bases and the J gene lost 1 base, with 16 bases spanning the gap. This CDR3 is 17 amino acids long. CDR3 nucleotide sequence: TGTGCCAGCAGCTTGGCCGTGAGGGGCCCCCTCCAAGAGACCCAGTACTTC. The encoded protein is CASSLAVRGPLQETQYF.

The chain links TRBV10-1 to TRBJ2-7; TRBD2 matches at 8 bases. This CDR3 contains 12 residues. The ends lost 8 bases at V and 5 bases at J; junction bases unmatched: 5. CDR1 is WNHNN, CDR2 SYGVQD, per germline (reference sequence). The CDR3: CASGGTRNEQYF. The CDR3 DNA follows: TGCGCCAGCGGCGGGACTAGAAACGAGCAGTACTTC.

This clone has a handful of counts. The J gene is TRBJ1-1, the V gene TRBV30, with 7 bases aligning to TRBD1. V was pared by 2 bases and J by 11 bases, with 5 bases of the junction left unmatched. Germline values: CDR1 GTSNPN, CDR2 SVGIG (reference sequence). The CDR3 loop spans 11 amino acids. CDR3 loop: CAWSPRQGAFF. CDR3 nucleotides: TGTGCCTGGAGTCCAAGACAGGGCGCTTTCTTT.

This chain uses TRBV10-1 with TRBJ2-7, with TRBD1 matching 7 bases. The germline V gene encodes CDR1 WNHNN and CDR2 SYGVQD (reference sequence). The junction had 17 bases not matched to a gene; V was cut back by 1 base and J by 5 bases. This CDR3 has 18 amino acids. The CDR3 region is CASSELSGTGARVDEQYF. In nucleotides, the CDR3 is TGCGCCAGCAGTGAGTTAAGTGGAACAGGGGCGAGAGTAGACGAGCAGTACTTC.

About this clone: Other DNA variants within this sample encode the same CDR3. The rearrangement links TRBV7-2 to TRBJ2-5; D remains unclear. CDR3 size: 12 residues. V was pared by 4 bases and J by 4 bases, with 7 bases between. Looked up from germline, CDR1 is SGHTA and CDR2 is FQGNSA. The CDR3 spells CASSSRGETQYF. CDR3 nucleotides: TGTGCCAGCAGCTCACGAGGAGAGACCCAGTACTTC.

The V gene is TRBV6-1, the J gene TRBJ2-5; 7 bases map to TRBD1. This CDR3 comprises 16 residues. V shed 4 bases, J shed 3 bases, and the junction held 11 bases outside the gene matches. CDR1 and CDR2 from the germline V gene are MNHNS and SASEGT. In nucleotides, the CDR3 is TGTGCCAGCAGTGGAATGCCGGGACAGTGGGAAGAGACCCAGTACTTC. Protein product: CASSGMPGQWEETQYF.

A few counts support this clone. The chain joins TRBV7-9 to TRBJ1-2; TRBD1 agrees at 7 bases. Germline V gene data show CDR1 as SEHNR and CDR2 as FQNEAQ (reference sequence). CDR3 size: 16 residues. V was clipped by 2 bases and J by 4 bases; unmatched bases: 10. This chain's CDR3 is CASSLQETGRSYGYTF. The CDR3 DNA follows: TGTGCCAGCAGCTTACAAGAGACAGGGAGGAGCTATGGCTACACCTTC.

The chain joins TRBV11-2 to TRBJ1-2; a weak D match, TRBD1 (5 bases). CDR1 and CDR2 (germline): SGHAT, FQNNGV. The V gene lost 0 bases and the J gene lost 5 bases, with 10 bases spanning the gap. The CDR3 is 14 amino acids. The CDR3 nucleotides read TGTGCCAGCAGCTTAGAGACGGGGCTGTATGGCTACACCTTC. Its protein product is CASSLETGLYGYTF.